This T cell receptor (beta chain) was observed in a study of blood T cell repertoires in COVID-19. The wider study: The United States, Italy and Spain were the sources of the acute and convalescent COVID-19 samples.

Using immunoSEQ multiplex PCR, the repertoire was profiled, and TCRdb retains in-frame clones only, with some absent. The sample consists of roughly 250,000 clones, 85% to 90% of them appearing once. The study drew participants aged roughly 18 to 95 years from roughly 25 US areas. In its sample, this clone was seen once. Sequenced material: PBMCs or T cells enriched from blood (not recorded which). The receptor was isolated from a man aged 45-65 years who had been exposed to COVID-19.

The CDR3 DNA reads as TGTGCCAGCAGTGAACAGGGGTATGAGCAGTTCTTC. Encoded protein: CASSEQGYEQFF. V is TRBV2 and J is TRBJ2-1; maybe TRBD1 (6 bases). The V gene's germline CDR1 is SNHLY and CDR2 FYNNEI. Trimming took 2 bases from V and 8 from J, leaving 7 bases between them. The CDR3 runs to 12 residues.